Each of the 25 T cell receptor beta chains below was sequenced from the same sample in a study of blood T cell repertoires in COVID-19. The table came from immunoSEQ multiplex PCR; TCRdb's copy has only in-frame clones and leaves some out. The sample consists of 270,000 or so clones, just over 90% of them appearing once. The sample was PBMCs or T cells enriched from blood (not recorded which). All receptors derive from a woman in her thirties or forties with acute COVID-19.

A word on this clone: At one of its ends the junction is not consistent with the germline gene, which may arise from a read error. V usage is TRBV5-1 and J usage is TRBJ2-7, with a tentative D call TRBD1 (6 bases). Germline V gives CDR1 SGHRS, CDR2 YFSETQ. This CDR3 comprises 15 residues. The CDR3 nucleotides are TGCGCCAGCAGCCGCGGACAGTCTAACTCCTTCGAGCAGTACTTC. It translates to CASSRGQSNSFEQYF. Using reference TRBV5-1 and TRBJ2-7 for the parts outside the CDR3, the full variable domain is KAGVTQTPRYLIKTRGQQVTLSCSPISGHRSVSWYQQTPGQGLQFLFEYFSETQRNKGNFPGRFSGRQFSNSRSEMNVSTLELGDSALYLCASSRGQSNSFEQYFGPGTRLTVT.

The chain carries TRBV7-9 and TRBJ2-3, with 8 bases that match TRBD2. The CDR3 is 15 amino acids. Per the germline V gene, CDR1 is SEHNR and CDR2 is FQNEAQ (reference sequence). Trimming removed 5 bases from V and 10 bases from J; junction bases left unmatched: 14. The DNA of the CDR3 is TGTGCCAGCAGCGTAAAAAGCGCGGGAGGCTCGTCGCAGTATTTT. Encoded protein: CASSVKSAGGSSQYF. Full variable domain (rest looked up from reference TRBV7-9 and TRBJ2-3): DTGVSQNPRHKITKRGQNVTFRCDPISEHNRLYWYRQTLGQGPEFLTYFQNEAQLEKSRLLSDRFSAERPKGSFSTLEIQRTEQGDSAMYLCASSVKSAGGSSQYFGPGTRLTVL.

This chain joins TRBV15 and TRBJ2-1, with D perhaps matching TRBD2 (7 bases). The germline V and J ends were trimmed by 3 bases and 2 bases, with 17 bases remaining between them. Germline V gives CDR1 LNHNV, CDR2 YYDKDF (reference sequence). The CDR3 extends over 17 amino acids. The CDR3 region is CATSRGGPLEPYNEQFF. The CDR3 nucleotides read TGTGCCACCAGCAGGGGGGGGCCCCTAGAGCCCTACAATGAGCAGTTCTTC.

The chain couples TRBV11-2 to TRBJ2-3, with TRBD1 identical over 8 bases. CDR3 length: 17 amino acids. Germline V gene data show CDR1 as SGHAT and CDR2 as FQNNGV. V shed 2 bases and J 0 bases; nucleotides not matched to a gene: 7. CDR3 in amino acids: CASSLKTRTGSTDTQYF. CDR3 sequence (DNA): TGTGCCAGCAGCTTAAAAACGCGGACAGGGAGCACAGATACGCAGTATTTT.

The chain has TRBV24-1 and TRBJ2-1; 7 bases map to TRBD2. Germline V gene lookup returns CDR1 KGHDR and CDR2 SFDVKD. The CDR3 loop spans 14 amino acids. V shed 3 bases, J shed 9 bases, and the junction held 7 bases outside the gene matches. DNA for the CDR3: TGTGCCACCAGTGATCCAAGCGGGATAAGTGAGCAGTTCTTC. This sequence encodes CATSDPSGISEQFF.

V gene TRBV4-2 combines with J gene TRBJ2-3; 8 bases agree with TRBD2. The CDR3 is 20 amino acids. J lost 0 bases, V lost 0 bases, and 14 bases had no gene match. Germline CDR1 reads LGHNA; CDR2 reads YNFKEQ. CDR3 residues: CASSQDAGRGGSASTDTQYF. The CDR3 DNA reads TGTGCCAGCAGCCAAGATGCGGGTCGGGGGGGGAGCGCTAGCACAGATACGCAGTATTTT.

The chain carries TRBV5-4 and TRBJ1-2; 9 nucleotides align to TRBD1. Germline trimming cut 4 bases from V and 1 base from J; bases unmatched to any gene: 5. This CDR3 is 15 amino acids long. CDR1 is SGHNT, CDR2 YYREEE, per germline (reference sequence). The CDR3 here is CASSLGQGLNYGYTF. As DNA, the CDR3 is TGTGCCAGCAGCCTGGGACAGGGCCTTAACTATGGCTACACCTTC.

The gene calls are TRBV10-3 and TRBJ2-3; D call uncertain. V dropped 6 bases and J dropped 0 bases, with 10 bases sitting between them. The CDR3 spans 14 residues. Germline V lookup: CDR1 ENHRY, CDR2 SYGVKD. The CDR3 nucleotides read TGTGCCATCAGGGGCACAATGAGCACAGATACGCAGTATTTT. Its protein product is CAIRGTMSTDTQYF.

The count of this clone is one. The CDR3 DNA is TGTGCCAGCAGCGCCGCGGGAGGGGCGTACTACGAGCAGTACTTC. Protein product: CASSAAGGAYYEQYF. The V gene is TRBV7-2, the J gene TRBJ2-7; 9 nucleotides line up with TRBD2. The germline V gene has CDR1 SGHTA and CDR2 FQGNSA. Unmatched junction bases numbered 8, after V lost 5 bases and J lost 3 bases. This CDR3 region has 15 residues.

This sequence joins TRBV7-9 and TRBJ1-4; no firm D call. CDR1 SEHNR and CDR2 FQNEAQ come from the germline V gene (reference sequence). The CDR3 is made up of 15 amino acids. V was pared by 1 base and J by 0 bases, with 6 bases between. The CDR3: CASSLVTATNEKLFF. The CDR3, as DNA: TGTGCCAGCAGCTTAGTAACAGCAACTAATGAAAAACTGTTTTTT.

The chain combines TRBV19 with TRBJ1-6; TRBD1 might be the D (6 bases). Trimming pared 4 bases from V and 5 bases from J, leaving 12 bases between. This CDR3 has 15 residues. Germline V gene lookup returns CDR1 LNHDA and CDR2 SQIVND (reference sequence). CDR3 bases: TGTGCCAGTAGTACGGACAGAAGAGATAATTCACCCCTCCACTTT. It encodes CASSTDRRDNSPLHF.

V usage is TRBV6-5 and J usage is TRBJ2-3, with 7 nucleotides matching TRBD2. The germline V gene has CDR1 MNHEY and CDR2 SVGAGI. V shed 2 bases and J 1 base; nucleotides not matched to a gene: 3. The CDR3 is 15 residues long. CDR3 in amino acids: CASSYGAGGTDTQYF. CDR3 DNA sequence: TGTGCCAGCAGTTACGGCGCGGGGGGCACAGATACGCAGTATTTT.

The chain uses TRBV7-8 and TRBJ2-1; 13 bases are a match to TRBD2. V trimming: 7 bases; J trimming: 9 bases; junction bases outside the gene matches: 12. Germline assignment: CDR1 SGHVS and CDR2 FQNEAQ. The CDR3 is 16 amino acids. This chain's CDR3 is CASTPRGLAGVGEQFF. The CDR3 DNA reads as TGTGCCAGCACCCCACGCGGACTAGCGGGAGTTGGTGAGCAGTTCTTC.

In this sample, this clone turned up once. This chain uses TRBV7-9 with TRBJ2-2; TRBD1 matches at 7 bases. The germline V gene has CDR1 SEHNR and CDR2 FQNEAQ (reference sequence). The junction had 7 bases not matched to a gene; V was cut back by 6 bases and J by 6 bases. The CDR3 runs to 14 residues. For the CDR3, the DNA is TGTGCCAGCAGAACCAAGACAGGGTCCGGGGAGCTGTTTTTT. Translated: CASRTKTGSGELFF.

The chain joins TRBV7-3 to TRBJ2-1; D is possibly TRBD2 (5 bases). The CDR3 covers 13 residues. V lost 4 bases and J 4 bases, leaving 8 bases between the germline ends. Per the germline V gene, CDR1 is SGHTA and CDR2 is FQGTGA. The DNA of the CDR3 is TGTGCCAGCAGCTCCCAGCGGTACAATGAGCAGTTCTTC. Translation: CASSSQRYNEQFF.

The genes are TRBV12-1 and TRBJ1-1. TRBV12-1 is termed a pseudogene. There are 15 residues in the CDR3. The chain's CDR3 is CASSFVPGMNTEAFF. CDR3 nucleotides: TGTGCCAGCAGCTTTGTTCCGGGAATGAACACTGAAGCTTTCTTT.

CDR3 coding DNA: TGTGCCAGCAGCTTGTCCAGGATTTGGAATGAAAAACTGTTTTTT. This encodes CASSLSRIWNEKLFF. The chain uses TRBV5-5 and TRBJ1-4, with D hard to call. The CDR3 sequence is 15 residues long. V was pared by 1 base and J by 5 bases, with 12 bases between. Germline-derived CDR1 and CDR2 are SGHKS and YYEKEE (reference sequence).

The rearrangement joins TRBV30 to TRBJ1-2, with 8 bases fitting TRBD1. The length of the CDR3 is 13 residues. Germline CDR1 reads GTSNPN; CDR2 reads SVGIG (reference sequence). The V gene end was trimmed by 4 bases and the J gene end by 4 bases; junction bases not matched to a gene: 5. In DNA, the CDR3 is TGTGCCTGGAATACCGGGACAGGCTATGGCTACACCTTC. This encodes CAWNTGTGYGYTF.

This chain uses TRBV5-5 with TRBJ2-5, with TRBD2 identical over 8 bases. In germline, CDR1 is SGHKS, CDR2 YYEKEE (reference sequence). The CDR3 extends over 17 amino acids. Losses at the gene ends were 0 bases for V and 2 bases for J; bases not matched to a gene: 9. The CDR3 region is CASSLAEGSGEQETQYF. The CDR3 region has the DNA TGTGCCAGCAGCTTGGCGGAGGGTAGCGGGGAACAAGAGACCCAGTACTTC.

The chain carries TRBV10-3 and TRBJ1-4, with D perhaps TRBD1 (5 bases). This CDR3 comprises 12 residues. CDR1 and CDR2 from the germline V gene are ENHRY and SYGVKD. V lost 7 bases and J lost 8, with 11 bases in between. CDR3 DNA sequence: TGTGCCATCAAGGGGAACAGCGAAAAACTGTTTTTT. Its protein product is CAIKGNSEKLFF.

The chain is built from TRBV5-5 and TRBJ1-6, with D possibly matching TRBD1 (5 bases). The CDR3 is 15 amino acids. Germline V gives CDR1 SGHKS, CDR2 YYEKEE (reference sequence). V was pared by 4 bases and J by 7 bases, with 15 bases between. The CDR3 nucleotides read TGTGCCAGCAGCCCGGTCCGACAGCCAAATTCACCCCTCCACTTT. This sequence encodes CASSPVRQPNSPLHF. The whole variable domain, filled in from reference TRBV5-5 and TRBJ1-6, reads DAGVTQSPTHLIKTRGQQVTLRCSPISGHKSVSWYQQVLGQGPQFIFQYYEKEERGRGNFPDRFSARQFPNYSSELNVNALLLGDSALYLCASSPVRQPNSPLHFGNGTRLTVT.

Here the CDR3 DNA reads TGTGCCAGCAGCTTAGACGGGGGTGAGCAGTTCTTC. Protein product: CASSLDGGEQFF. The chain has TRBV11-2 and TRBJ2-1, with D possibly TRBD2 on 6 matching bases. This CDR3 has 12 amino acids. Between the trimmed V and J ends, which lost 0 bases and 9 bases, there was a span of 6 bases. CDR1 is SGHAT, CDR2 FQNNGV, per germline.

This clone was observed a few times. The gene calls are TRBV7-9 and TRBJ2-2, with TRBD1 as a possible D gene (5 bases). This CDR3 is 14 amino acids long. CDR1 is SEHNR and CDR2 is FQNEAQ in the germline V gene (reference sequence). V shed 6 bases and J shed 10 bases, with 18 bases lying between them. The CDR3 DNA follows: TGTGCCAGCAGAAAAACCGAGGCACAGGCGGAGCTGTTTTTT. Translated: CASRKTEAQAELFF. The full variable domain, rest sourced from reference TRBV7-9 and TRBJ2-2, is DTGVSQNPRHKITKRGQNVTFRCDPISEHNRLYWYRQTLGQGPEFLTYFQNEAQLEKSRLLSDRFSAERPKGSFSTLEIQRTEQGDSAMYLCASRKTEAQAELFFGEGSRLTVL.

With respect to this clone: This sample also contains other DNA sequences that code for the same CDR3. The chain couples TRBV12-3 or TRBV12-4 to TRBJ2-2; D unclear. The CDR3 length is 13 residues. The ends were cut back, 8 bases at V and 0 bases at J, with 7 bases in the middle. CDR3 bases: TGTGCCAGCTCCCGTACGAACACCGGGGAGCTGTTTTTT. Translation: CASSRTNTGELFF.

The chain uses TRBV4-1 and TRBJ2-5, with a possible D match to TRBD2 (5 bases). Trimming cost V 0 bases and J 3 bases, with 11 bases left between them. There are 15 residues in the CDR3. The germline CDR1 and CDR2 sequences are MGHRA and YSYEKL. The CDR3 DNA is TGCGCCAGCAGCCAAGATAGCGAGCGAGAAGAGACCCAGTACTTC. Translation: CASSQDSEREETQYF.